This T cell receptor (beta chain) was identified during a study of T cell responses to AZD1222 COVID-19 vaccine. Study-wide results and limits: Across the whole spike, CD4 TCRs peaked at regions 160-218 and 743-854. AZD1222 recipients seropositive at baseline numbered only 6 or 7.

V shed 5 bases and J shed 1 base, with 11 bases lying between them. CDR1 and CDR2 (germline): SGHAT, FQNNGV. The CDR3 extends over 15 amino acids. Sequenced by immunoSEQ multiplex PCR; TCRdb stores in-frame clones only, minus some. In the table there are about 100,000 clones, more than 75% of which are singletons. Details on this clone: What it binds is not known.

This TCR came from an adult in good health. V is TRBV11-2 and J is TRBJ2-2; D ambiguous. This sample comprised peripheral blood, obtained on day 0 of AZD1222 vaccination. The CDR3 DNA follows: TGTGCCAGCAGCCCATTGGTGGGGAACACCGGGGAGCTGTTTTTT. Translation gives CASSPLVGNTGELFF. Drawing the rest from reference TRBV11-2 and TRBJ2-2, the complete variable domain is EAGVAQSPRYKIIEKRQSVAFWCNPISGHATLYWYQQILGQGPKLLIQFQNNGVVDDSQLPKDRFSAERLKGVDSTLKIQPAKLEDSAVYLCASSPLVGNTGELFFGEGSRLTVL.